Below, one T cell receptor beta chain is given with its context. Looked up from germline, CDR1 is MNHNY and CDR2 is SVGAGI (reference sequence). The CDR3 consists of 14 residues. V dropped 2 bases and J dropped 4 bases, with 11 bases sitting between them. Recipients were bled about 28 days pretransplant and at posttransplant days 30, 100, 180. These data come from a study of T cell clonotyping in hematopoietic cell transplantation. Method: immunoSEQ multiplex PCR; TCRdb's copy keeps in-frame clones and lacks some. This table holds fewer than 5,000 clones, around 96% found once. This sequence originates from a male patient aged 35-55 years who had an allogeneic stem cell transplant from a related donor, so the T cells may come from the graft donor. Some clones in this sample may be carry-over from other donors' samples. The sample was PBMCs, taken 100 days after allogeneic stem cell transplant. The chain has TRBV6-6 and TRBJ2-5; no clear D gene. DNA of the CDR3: TGTGCCAGCAGTTACACCGATAGTTCAGAGACCCAGTACTTC. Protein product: CASSYTDSSETQYF.